The 8 T cell receptor beta chains in this list originate from one sample, sequenced in a study of blood T cell repertoires in COVID-19. Sequenced by immunoSEQ multiplex PCR; TCRdb stores in-frame clones only, minus some. This sample has about 190,000 clones; approximately 79% occur once, and the top ten carry approximately 15%. The sequenced sample consisted of peripheral blood. These receptors were taken from a man aged 30 to 39 with active or convalescent COVID-19.

This chain uses TRBV27 with TRBJ2-3, with 7 bases aligning to TRBD2. The CDR3 consists of 16 residues. Trimming at V came to 3 bases and at J to 0 bases, leaving 6 bases not matched to a gene. The germline V gene has CDR1 MNHEY and CDR2 SMNVEV (reference sequence). CDR3 region: CASSFLRTRSTDTQYF. The CDR3 DNA is TGTGCCAGCAGTTTCCTTAGGACTAGGAGCACAGATACGCAGTATTTT.

This chain uses TRBV24-1 with TRBJ2-1; 7 nucleotides agree with TRBD2. Losses at the gene ends were 2 bases for V and 8 bases for J; bases not matched to a gene: 5. This CDR3 region has 14 residues. Germline assignment: CDR1 KGHDR and CDR2 SFDVKD. As DNA, the CDR3 is TGTGCCACCAGTGATTGGACTAGTAAGGATGAGCAGTTCTTC. Residues: CATSDWTSKDEQFF.

In nucleotides, the CDR3 is TGTGCCAGCAGTTACGCATCTGGGACAGGGAATTCACCCCTCCACTTT. Translation gives CASSYASGTGNSPLHF. The chain joins TRBV6-5 to TRBJ1-6, with 9 nucleotides matching TRBD1. Germline CDR1 MNHEY, CDR2 SVGAGI. The V and J ends lost 2 bases and 7 bases, in that order; junction bases with no gene match: 6. CDR3 length: 16 residues.

This clone appeared a single time. The V call is TRBV28, the J call TRBJ2-7, with TRBD1 as a possible D gene (6 bases). Germline V CDR1 and CDR2: MDHEN, SYDVKM. The CDR3 contains 14 residues. V lost 2 bases and J 4 bases, leaving 12 bases between the germline ends. The CDR3 nucleotides are TGTGCCAGCAGTTTAACTGTGGGGGCTTACGAGCAGTACGTC. It codes for CASSLTVGAYEQYV.

About this clone: Distinct nucleotide sequences in the sample also encode this CDR3. The chain couples TRBV7-2 to TRBJ2-1; 13 nucleotides match TRBD2. The V and J ends lost 1 base and 5 bases, in that order; junction bases with no gene match: 2. The CDR3 covers 16 residues. Germline V gene data show CDR1 as SGHTA and CDR2 as FQGNSA. CDR3 sequence (DNA): TGTGCCAGCAGCTTAGTTGGGACTAGCGGGAACAATGAGCAGTTCTTC. Amino acid sequence: CASSLVGTSGNNEQFF.

J is TRBJ1-5 and V is TRBV5-8; D may be TRBD1 (6 bases). Germline CDR1 SGHTS, CDR2 YDEGEE. The CDR3 contains 16 residues. V dropped 2 bases and J dropped 9 bases, with 21 bases sitting between them. CDR3 nucleotide sequence: TGTGCCAGCAGCTTTCCTCCAGGGGAGGGTAAATCGCCCCAGCATTTT. It yields the protein CASSFPPGEGKSPQHF. The full variable domain, its missing parts supplied by reference TRBV5-8 and TRBJ1-5, is EAGVTQSPTHLIKTRGQQATLRCSPISGHTSVYWYQQALGLGLQFLLWYDEGEERNRGNFPPRFSGRQFPNYSSELNVNALELEDSALYLCASSFPPGEGKSPQHFGDGTRLSIL.

The rearrangement links TRBV4-1 to TRBJ2-7, with 9 bases that match TRBD1. This CDR3 comprises 13 residues. Germline CDR1 MGHRA, CDR2 YSYEKL. The V gene end was trimmed by 4 bases and the J gene end by 4 bases; junction bases not matched to a gene: 2. Here the CDR3 reads CASSRDREYEQYF. CDR3 bases: TGCGCCAGCAGCCGGGACAGGGAATACGAGCAGTACTTC.

This clone was seen once. The V gene is TRBV14, the J gene TRBJ1-2, with 7 bases that match TRBD1. Trimming removed 2 bases from V and 5 bases from J; junction bases left unmatched: 14. Germline CDR1 is SGHDN and CDR2 is FVKESK. The CDR3 totals 17 residues. The CDR3 bases are TGTGCCAGCAGCCAATGGACAGGAGGGCGGGATATTTATGGCTACACCTTC. Residues: CASSQWTGGRDIYGYTF.